A selection of T cell receptor beta chains follows, all from one sample in a study of read filtering for tumor transcriptome and immune sequencing. TCRdb fed the reads into MiXCR, producing one record per CDR3 protein. The sample lists 60,000 or so distinct CDR3 sequences, roughly 19% occurring once. Input material: a population of CD138-negative cells sorted from bone marrow. The receptors stem from a donor at least 40 years old with multiple myeloma. CDR3s leave out the opening cysteine and the closing phenylalanine or tryptophan. Each record gives: V gene, CDR3 length, J gene, CDR3 protein.

v_gene: TRBV29-1; len: 12; j_gene: TRBJ2-3; CDR3aa: SVEDLGGADTQY
v_gene: TRBV30; len: 13; j_gene: TRBJ1-1; CDR3aa: AWSPVGGRNTEAF
v_gene: TRBV7-3; len: 15; j_gene: TRBJ2-1; CDR3aa: ASSGGTSGGSYNEQF
v_gene: TRBV7-3; len: 11; j_gene: TRBJ2-3; CDR3aa: ASSPQTFDTQY
v_gene: TRBV29-1; len: 12; j_gene: TRBJ2-7; CDR3aa: SVAGLAGGSEQY
v_gene: TRBV5-1; len: 12; j_gene: TRBJ1-1; CDR3aa: ASSIGGEGTEAF
v_gene: TRBV12-3/TRBV12-4; len: 9; j_gene: TRBJ2-7; CDR3aa: ASSEGVEQY
v_gene: TRBV28; len: 10; j_gene: TRBJ2-7; CDR3aa: ASSSPHFEQY
v_gene: TRBV4-1; len: 12; j_gene: TRBJ2-1; CDR3aa: ASSQEPGDNEQF
v_gene: TRBV28; len: 14; j_gene: TRBJ1-1; CDR3aa: ASSLGLEGWTTEAF
v_gene: TRBV19; len: 10; j_gene: TRBJ1-5; CDR3aa: GTGDEYQPQH
v_gene: TRBV14; len: 14; j_gene: TRBJ2-7; CDR3aa: ASSRTGASGAYEQY
v_gene: TRBV2; len: 12; j_gene: TRBJ1-2; CDR3aa: ASSVVSGLYGYT
v_gene: TRBV18; len: 12; j_gene: TRBJ2-1; CDR3aa: ASSQGAYGNEQF
v_gene: TRBV20-1; len: 11; j_gene: TRBJ2-1; CDR3aa: SGLAPTYNEQF
v_gene: TRBV20-1; len: 12; j_gene: TRBJ2-5; CDR3aa: SASPLMPGETQY
v_gene: TRBV15; len: 10; j_gene: TRBJ2-5; CDR3aa: ATSLVKETQY
v_gene: TRBV5-6; len: 14; j_gene: TRBJ2-1; CDR3aa: ASSLGWPSANNEQF
v_gene: TRBV29-1; len: 13; j_gene: TRBJ2-2; CDR3aa: SVIGGLVNTGELF
v_gene: TRBV3-1; len: 16; j_gene: TRBJ2-6; CDR3aa: ASSLMASGLAGANVLT
v_gene: TRBV6-5; len: 13; j_gene: TRBJ2-3; CDR3aa: ASSLAGGVTDTQY
v_gene: TRBV12-3/TRBV12-4; len: 12; j_gene: TRBJ1-5; CDR3aa: ASSRWQGNQPQH
v_gene: TRBV7-9; len: 12; j_gene: TRBJ1-2; CDR3aa: ASSSAGQNYGYT
v_gene: TRBV29-1; len: 13; j_gene: TRBJ2-1; CDR3aa: SVGPGLEDYNEQF
v_gene: TRBV6-5; len: 14; j_gene: TRBJ2-7; CDR3aa: ASSHNIAGGPGEQY
v_gene: TRBV2; len: 12; j_gene: TRBJ2-7; CDR3aa: ASCAGTSPYEQY
v_gene: TRBV6-5; len: 14; j_gene: TRBJ2-1; CDR3aa: ASRGITSGGARRQF
v_gene: TRBV5-1; len: 16; j_gene: TRBJ2-6; CDR3aa: ASSLVRVTYSGANVLT
v_gene: TRBV28; len: 13; j_gene: TRBJ1-4; CDR3aa: ASSPQDWGTEKLF
v_gene: TRBV7-2; len: 12; j_gene: TRBJ2-1; CDR3aa: ASSKVPGVNEQF
v_gene: TRBV7-2; len: 9; j_gene: TRBJ2-2; CDR3aa: ASSLTGELF
v_gene: TRBV14; len: 12; j_gene: TRBJ1-2; CDR3aa: ASSQDRHNYGYT
v_gene: TRBV7-6; len: 13; j_gene: TRBJ2-3; CDR3aa: ASSLTDPSTDTQY
v_gene: TRBV23-1; len: 12; j_gene: TRBJ2-3; CDR3aa: ASSKVARPRTQY
v_gene: TRBV19; len: 13; j_gene: TRBJ2-1; CDR3aa: ASSTAGDLRNEQF
v_gene: TRBV20-1; len: 12; j_gene: TRBJ1-1; CDR3aa: SASIQGGNGEAF
v_gene: TRBV11-2; len: 13; j_gene: TRBJ2-3; CDR3aa: ASSLGGSFTDTQY
v_gene: TRBV11-2; len: 14; j_gene: TRBJ2-3; CDR3aa: ASSGIGITRTDTQY
v_gene: TRBV4-1; len: 13; j_gene: TRBJ2-3; CDR3aa: ASSPPGGVTDTQY
v_gene: TRBV28; len: 12; j_gene: TRBJ2-1; CDR3aa: ASRGGGQFNEQF
v_gene: TRBV29-1; len: 12; j_gene: TRBJ2-6; CDR3aa: SVESTSGANVLT
v_gene: TRBV6-2/TRBV6-3; len: 16; j_gene: TRBJ2-1; CDR3aa: ASSYSPPTGGIYNEQF
v_gene: TRBV7-9; len: 11; j_gene: TRBJ2-4; CDR3aa: ASSLDSQNIQY
v_gene: TRBV20-1; len: 11; j_gene: TRBJ1-2; CDR3aa: SAFDRGQYGYT
v_gene: TRBV7-8; len: 14; j_gene: TRBJ2-3; CDR3aa: ASSPRTSGGTDTQY
v_gene: TRBV23-1; len: 14; j_gene: TRBJ2-7; CDR3aa: ASSQPPGQGDDEQY
v_gene: TRBV6-5; len: 12; j_gene: TRBJ2-5; CDR3aa: ASSQGREFETQY
v_gene: TRBV20-1; len: 9; j_gene: TRBJ2-1; CDR3aa: SARGLNEQF
v_gene: TRBV12-3/TRBV12-4; len: 12; j_gene: TRBJ2-5; CDR3aa: ASRPRDRQETQY
v_gene: TRBV5-4; len: 15; j_gene: TRBJ2-1; CDR3aa: ASSLNPGQGVYNEQF
v_gene: TRBV19; len: 12; j_gene: TRBJ2-2; CDR3aa: ASSLLRNTGELF
v_gene: TRBV6-6; len: 12; j_gene: TRBJ2-7; CDR3aa: ASIYDGRSYEQY
v_gene: TRBV6-2/TRBV6-3; len: 16; j_gene: TRBJ2-3; CDR3aa: ASSYLAHSGSVADTQY
v_gene: TRBV10-3; len: 13; j_gene: TRBJ2-2; CDR3aa: AISTSEYNTGELF
v_gene: TRBV7-2; len: 13; j_gene: TRBJ2-3; CDR3aa: ASSPGRSVIDTQY